The 21 T cell receptor beta chains below all came from one sample that was sequenced in a study of blood T cell repertoires in COVID-19. Profiled with immunoSEQ multiplex PCR; TCRdb holds only in-frame clones, not every one. The table lists 90,000 to 110,000 clones, approximately 78% of them singletons. The specimen sequenced was peripheral blood. These receptors came from a woman older than 75 with acute or convalescent COVID-19.

There are a few counts of this clone. The rearrangement uses TRBV6-5 and TRBJ1-2; D unclear. CDR1 is MNHEY and CDR2 is SVGAGI in the germline V gene. The CDR3 runs to 13 residues. V was shortened by 0 bases and J by 7 bases, with 9 bases between the two germline ends. The CDR3 DNA reads as TGTGCCAGCAGTTACTCGGTTAACGGTGGCTACACCTTC. This translates into CASSYSVNGGYTF.

The chain uses TRBV6-5 and TRBJ2-2; 10 bases align to TRBD1. CDR3 size: 15 residues. From germline, CDR1 is MNHEY and CDR2 SVGAGI. J lost 7 bases, V lost 6 bases, and 8 bases had no gene match. The DNA for the CDR3 is TGTGCCAGCAGGAGACAGGGGGCGATATTCGGGGAGCTGTTTTTT. Translating gives CASRRQGAIFGELFF.

This clone was recorded only once. The chain couples TRBV19 to TRBJ2-5; 15 bases match TRBD2. Germline V gene sequence: CDR1 LNHDA, CDR2 SQIVND (reference sequence). CDR3 length: 14 residues. Losses at the gene ends were 7 bases for V and 5 bases for J; bases not matched to a gene: 2. CDR3 sequence: CASTGTSGRETQYF. The DNA for the CDR3 is TGTGCCAGTACCGGGACTAGCGGGAGGGAGACCCAGTACTTC.

This clone was counted a single time. This chain joins TRBV18 and TRBJ2-3; 8 bases line up with TRBD1. The J segment lost 2 bases and the V segment lost 6 bases, leaving 4 bases of the junction unmatched. The germline V gene has CDR1 KGHSH and CDR2 LQKENI. The CDR3 runs to 14 residues. The CDR3 loop reads CASSRTGTTDTQYF. As DNA, the CDR3 is TGTGCCAGCTCTCGGACAGGGACCACAGATACGCAGTATTTT.

This chain joins TRBV7-2 and TRBJ1-1, with 8 bases aligning to TRBD1. This CDR3 has 13 amino acids. Losses at the gene ends were 3 bases for V and 4 bases for J; bases not matched to a gene: 1. Germline V gene sequence: CDR1 SGHTA, CDR2 FQGNSA. As DNA, the CDR3 is TGTGCCAGCAGCTTTGGGACAGGCACTGAAGCTTTCTTT. It specifies CASSFGTGTEAFF. Combining the CDR3 with reference TRBV7-2 and TRBJ1-1 gives the whole variable domain GAGVSQSPSNKVTEKGKDVELRCDPISGHTALYWYRQSLGQGLEFLIYFQGNSAPDKSGLPSDRFSAERTGGSVSTLTIQRTQQEDSAVYLCASSFGTGTEAFFGQGTRLTVV.

This chain connects TRBV6-4 to TRBJ2-7; no definite D call. Germline loops: CDR1 MRHNA, CDR2 SNTAGT. The CDR3 runs 16 residues. Trimming removed 0 bases at V and 0 bases at J, with 12 bases between. The CDR3 loop reads CASSDSSRESSYEQYV. CDR3 nucleotides: TGTGCCAGCAGTGACTCGTCGCGAGAAAGCTCCTACGAGCAGTACGTC.

V usage is TRBV19 and J usage is TRBJ1-5, with D possibly being TRBD1 (5 bases). This CDR3 contains 14 residues. V lost 3 bases and J lost 1, with 7 bases in between. Per germline, CDR1 LNHDA and CDR2 SQIVND (reference sequence). The CDR3 reads CASSMGGSNQPQHF. DNA of the CDR3: TGTGCCAGTAGTATGGGGGGGAGCAATCAGCCCCAGCATTTT. The full variable domain, completed using reference TRBV19 and TRBJ1-5, is DGGITQSPKYLFRKEGQNVTLSCEQNLNHDAMYWYRQDPGQGLRLIYYSQIVNDFQKGDIAEGYSVSREKKESFPLTVTSAQKNPTAFYLCASSMGGSNQPQHFGDGTRLSIL.

This clone was picked up many times. The chain combines TRBV7-9 with TRBJ2-2, with no clear D. The CDR3 length is 13 residues. Per the germline V gene, CDR1 is SEHNR and CDR2 is FQNEAQ (reference sequence). V was trimmed by 5 bases and J by 3 bases, leaving 7 bases between them. The CDR3 coding sequence is TGTGCCAGCAGCCCAGGTTACACCGGGGAGCTGTTTTTT. Translation gives CASSPGYTGELFF.

This chain links TRBV19 with TRBJ1-6; the D is unclear. Trimming took 6 bases from V and 5 from J, leaving 5 bases between them. CDR3 length equals 12 residues. Per the germline V gene, CDR1 is LNHDA and CDR2 is SQIVND (reference sequence). CDR3 nucleotide sequence: TGTGCCAGTAGGGCAAATAATTCACCCCTCCACTTT. Translation: CASRANNSPLHF.

The genes are TRBV11-1 and TRBJ2-7; 9 nucleotides agree with TRBD2. The junction had 9 bases not matched to a gene; V was cut back by 4 bases and J by 5 bases. CDR1 and CDR2 from the germline V gene are SGHAT and FQDESV (reference sequence). There are 15 residues in the CDR3. CDR3 residues: CASSSRVAGANEQYF. CDR3 nucleotide sequence: TGTGCCAGCAGCTCCCGGGTAGCGGGAGCCAACGAGCAGTACTTC.

The rearrangement joins TRBV5-5 to TRBJ1-4; 9 nucleotides align to TRBD1. J gave up 8 bases and V 6 bases, and 5 bases lay outside the gene matches. The CDR3 consists of 13 residues. The germline CDR1 and CDR2 sequences are SGHKS and YYEKEE (reference sequence). The CDR3 DNA reads TGTGCCAGCACCGGGGACAGGGTCGAAAAACTGTTTTTT. It yields the protein CASTGDRVEKLFF.

The rearrangement links TRBV4-1 to TRBJ2-2; possibly TRBD2 for D (5 bases). The CDR3 spans 16 residues. V dropped 0 bases and J dropped 5 bases, with 13 bases sitting between them. Germline values: CDR1 MGHRA, CDR2 YSYEKL. As DNA, the CDR3 is TGCGCCAGCAGCCAAGAAGCGGCGGGTTGGACCGGGGAGCTGTTTTTT. This encodes CASSQEAAGWTGELFF.

This clone has only a few counts. J is TRBJ1-5 and V is TRBV21-1; the table names TRBD1, a call not compared with the DNA. TRBV21-1 is a listed pseudogene. The CDR3 runs 13 residues. CDR3 bases: TGTGCCAGCAGCCACAGGGCCAATCAGCCCCAGCATTTT. It is translated as CASSHRANQPQHF.

V usage is TRBV19 and J usage is TRBJ1-4; 10 bases are a match to TRBD1. The CDR3 extends over 16 amino acids. Germline V gene lookup returns CDR1 LNHDA and CDR2 SQIVND (reference sequence). The J segment lost 3 bases and the V segment lost 8 bases, leaving 9 bases of the junction unmatched. CDR3 protein: CASHRQGAKPNEKLFF. The CDR3 coding sequence is TGTGCCAGTCACCGACAGGGGGCGAAACCTAATGAAAAACTGTTTTTT.

This chain uses TRBV29-1 with TRBJ2-7, with D perhaps matching TRBD1 or TRBD2 (5 bases each). Germline CDR1 is SQVTM and CDR2 is ANQGSEA. The ends were cut back, 7 bases at V and 7 bases at J, with 17 bases in the middle. This CDR3 spans 12 amino acids. CDR3 residues: CSGGKRAGEQYF. In DNA, the CDR3 is TGCAGCGGGGGGAAGAGGGCCGGAGAGCAGTACTTC.

V and J are TRBV5-4 and TRBJ2-2; 12 bases are shared with TRBD2. The J segment lost 7 bases and the V segment lost 4 bases, leaving 14 bases of the junction unmatched. Germline values: CDR1 SGHNT, CDR2 YYREEE (reference sequence). The CDR3 sequence is 18 residues long. CDR3 sequence: CASSLQPQTSGSVGELFF. CDR3 coding DNA: TGTGCCAGCAGCCTTCAACCTCAGACTAGCGGGAGTGTCGGGGAGCTGTTTTTT.

This clone was detected only a few times. The V gene is TRBV27, the J gene TRBJ1-2; 12 nucleotides align to TRBD1. Per the germline V gene, CDR1 is MNHEY and CDR2 is SMNVEV (reference sequence). Trimming took 2 bases from V and 4 from J; bases not matched to a gene: 5. This CDR3 has 16 residues. Here the CDR3 DNA reads TGTGCCAGCAGTTTAAAAGGGACAGGGGGCAGCTATGGCTACACCTTC. Residues: CASSLKGTGGSYGYTF.

This CDR3 reads CASSLDHSSGNTIYF. DNA for the CDR3: TGCGCCAGCAGCTTGGACCACTCTTCTGGAAACACCATATATTTT. The chain is built from TRBV5-1 and TRBJ1-3; D gene unclear. This CDR3 contains 15 residues. V was pared by 0 bases and J by 1 base, with 8 bases between. Germline V lookup: CDR1 SGHRS, CDR2 YFSETQ.

The V and J genes are TRBV15 and TRBJ2-2; D possibly corresponds to TRBD2 (5 bases). CDR1 LNHNV and CDR2 YYDKDF come from the germline V gene (reference sequence). Trimming took 6 bases from V and 6 from J, leaving 14 bases between them. The CDR3 has 14 amino acids. CDR3 sequence reads: CATSPDRAAGELFF. The CDR3 DNA follows: TGTGCCACCAGTCCAGACCGAGCGGCCGGGGAGCTGTTTTTT.

The chain has TRBV3-1 (or the pseudogene TRBV3-2) and TRBJ2-7; 8 positions agree with TRBD1. The germline CDR1 and CDR2 sequences are LGHDT and YNNKEL (reference sequence). The CDR3 loop spans 15 amino acids. The junction had 8 bases not matched to a gene; V was cut back by 5 bases and J by 2 bases. CDR3 in amino acids: CASSSRQGPAYEQYF. In DNA form, the CDR3 reads TGTGCCAGCAGCTCTCGACAGGGGCCCGCCTACGAGCAGTACTTC.

J is TRBJ2-3 and V is TRBV4-2; 7 bases are a match to TRBD2. Germline V gives CDR1 LGHNA, CDR2 YNFKEQ. CDR3 length equals 15 residues. V lost 0 bases and J lost 4; bases outside the gene matches: 4. The CDR3 nucleotides are TGTGCCAGCAGCCAAGATGGGAGGGAGGCAGATACGCAGTATTTT. Translation gives CASSQDGREADTQYF.